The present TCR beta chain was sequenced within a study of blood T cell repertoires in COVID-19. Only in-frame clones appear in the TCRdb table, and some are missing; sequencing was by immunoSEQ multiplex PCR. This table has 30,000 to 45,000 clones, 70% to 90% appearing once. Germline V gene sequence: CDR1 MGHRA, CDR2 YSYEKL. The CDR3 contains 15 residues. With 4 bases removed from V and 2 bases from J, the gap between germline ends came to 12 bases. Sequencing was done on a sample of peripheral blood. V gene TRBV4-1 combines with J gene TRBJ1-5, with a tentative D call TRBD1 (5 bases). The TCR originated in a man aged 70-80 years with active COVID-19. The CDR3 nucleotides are TGCGCCAGCAGCCTCGAGAAAGGGGGCAATCAGCCCCAGCATTTT. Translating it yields CASSLEKGGNQPQHF.